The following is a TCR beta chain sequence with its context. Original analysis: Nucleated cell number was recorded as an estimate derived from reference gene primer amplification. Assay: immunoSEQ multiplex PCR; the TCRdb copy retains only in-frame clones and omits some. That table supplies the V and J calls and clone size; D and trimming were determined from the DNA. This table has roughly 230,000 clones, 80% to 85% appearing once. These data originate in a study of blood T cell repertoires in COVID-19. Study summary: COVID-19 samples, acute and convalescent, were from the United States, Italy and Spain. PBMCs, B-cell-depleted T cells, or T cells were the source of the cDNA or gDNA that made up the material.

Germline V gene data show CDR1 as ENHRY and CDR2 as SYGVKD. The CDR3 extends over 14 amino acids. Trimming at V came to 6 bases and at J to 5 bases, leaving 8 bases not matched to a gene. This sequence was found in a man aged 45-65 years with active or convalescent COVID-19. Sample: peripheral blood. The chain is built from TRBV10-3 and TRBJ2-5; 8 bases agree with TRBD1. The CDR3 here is CAISWAGGDETQYF. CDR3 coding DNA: TGTGCCATCAGCTGGGCAGGGGGCGACGAGACCCAGTACTTC.